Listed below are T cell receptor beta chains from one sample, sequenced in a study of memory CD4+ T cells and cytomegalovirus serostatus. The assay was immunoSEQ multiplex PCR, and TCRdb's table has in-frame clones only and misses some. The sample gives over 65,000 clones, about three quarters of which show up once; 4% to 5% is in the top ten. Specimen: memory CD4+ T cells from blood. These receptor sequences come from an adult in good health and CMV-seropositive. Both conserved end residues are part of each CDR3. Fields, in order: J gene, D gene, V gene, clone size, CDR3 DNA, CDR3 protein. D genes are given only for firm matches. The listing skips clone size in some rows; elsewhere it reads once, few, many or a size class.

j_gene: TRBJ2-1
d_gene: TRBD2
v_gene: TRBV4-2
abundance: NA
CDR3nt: TGTGCCAGCAGCCAAGGGACTAGCCCCAATGAGCAGTTCTTC
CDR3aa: CASSQGTSPNEQFF

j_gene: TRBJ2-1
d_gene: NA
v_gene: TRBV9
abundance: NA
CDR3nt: TGTGCCAGCAGCGTACAGTCCTACAATGAGCAGTTCTTC
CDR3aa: CASSVQSYNEQFF

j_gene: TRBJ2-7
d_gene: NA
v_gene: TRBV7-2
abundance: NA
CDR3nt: TGTGCCAGCACCCATCAGGGGGGTGATTACGAGCAGTACTTC
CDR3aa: CASTHQGGDYEQYF

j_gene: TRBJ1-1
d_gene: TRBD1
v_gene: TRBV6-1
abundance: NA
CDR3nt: TGTGCCAGCAGTGAAAGGGGGCGGAACACTGAAGCTTTCTTT
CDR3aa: CASSERGRNTEAFF

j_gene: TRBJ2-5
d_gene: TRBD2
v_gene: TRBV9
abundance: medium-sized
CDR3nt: TGTGCCAGCAGCGTAGGTCAGACAGTGGGGGGGGAGACCCAGTACTTC
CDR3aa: CASSVGQTVGGETQYF

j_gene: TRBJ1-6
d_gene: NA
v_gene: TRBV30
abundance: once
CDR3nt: TGTGCCTGGAGTGTATTGGGACTGACTAATTCACCCCTCCACTTT
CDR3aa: CAWSVLGLTNSPLHF

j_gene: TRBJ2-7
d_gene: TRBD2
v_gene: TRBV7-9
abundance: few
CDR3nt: TGTGCCAGCAGCTTAGCGGGAGGGCCTAGCGAGCAGTACTTC
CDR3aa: CASSLAGGPSEQYF

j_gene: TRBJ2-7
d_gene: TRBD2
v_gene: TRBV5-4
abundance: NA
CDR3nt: TGTGCCAGCAGCTCGGGGGGGATTAAGTCCTACGAGCAGTACTTC
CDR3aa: CASSSGGIKSYEQYF

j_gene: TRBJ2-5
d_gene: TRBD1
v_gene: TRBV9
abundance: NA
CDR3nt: TGTGCCAGCAGCGTAGCGCCGACAGGGATAGGAGAGACCCAGTACTTC
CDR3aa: CASSVAPTGIGETQYF

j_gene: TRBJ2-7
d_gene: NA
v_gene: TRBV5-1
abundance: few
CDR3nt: TGCGCCAGCAGCTTAGGGACGAGTACCCTGATTTACGAGCAGTACTTC
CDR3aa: CASSLGTSTLIYEQYF

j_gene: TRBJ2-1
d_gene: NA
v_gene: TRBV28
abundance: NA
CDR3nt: TGTGCCAGCAGGACGGGTCGGGACTACAATGAGCAGTTCTTC
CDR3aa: CASRTGRDYNEQFF

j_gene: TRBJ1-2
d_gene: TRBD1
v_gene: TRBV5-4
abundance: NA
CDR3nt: TGTGCCAGCAGCTTGTTCGGGACAGGTCCCTATGGCTACACCTTC
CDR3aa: CASSLFGTGPYGYTF

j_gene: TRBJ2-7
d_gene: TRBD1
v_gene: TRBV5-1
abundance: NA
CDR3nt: TGCGCCAGCAGCGCCGACAGGGTAAACTACGAGCAGTACTTC
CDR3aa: CASSADRVNYEQYF

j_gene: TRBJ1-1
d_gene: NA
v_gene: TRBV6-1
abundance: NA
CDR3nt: TGTGCCAGCAGTGAATACGTGTGGGAGACTGAAGCTTTCTTT
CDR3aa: CASSEYVWETEAFF

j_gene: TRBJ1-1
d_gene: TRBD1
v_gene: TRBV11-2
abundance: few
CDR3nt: TGTGCCAGCAGCATAACGGGACAGGGTGCTGAAGCTTTCTTT
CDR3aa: CASSITGQGAEAFF

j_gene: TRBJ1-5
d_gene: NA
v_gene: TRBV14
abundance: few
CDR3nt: TGTGCCAGCAGCCAAGGGGGCCAGCCCCAGCATTTT
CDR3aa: CASSQGGQPQHF

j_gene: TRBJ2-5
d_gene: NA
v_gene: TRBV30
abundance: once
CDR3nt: TGTGCCTGGAGTGTGATCAAAGGGGAGACCCAGTACTTC
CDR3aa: CAWSVIKGETQYF

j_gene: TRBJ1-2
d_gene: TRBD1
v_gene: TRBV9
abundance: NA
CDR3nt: TGTGCCAGCAGCGTAGACTCCACCTTATGGGGACAGTCCTATGGCTACACCTTC
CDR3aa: CASSVDSTLWGQSYGYTF

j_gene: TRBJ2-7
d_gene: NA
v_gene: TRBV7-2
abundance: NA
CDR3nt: TGTGCCAGCAGCTCCGGGACCCTACGCTACGAGCAGTACTTC
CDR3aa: CASSSGTLRYEQYF

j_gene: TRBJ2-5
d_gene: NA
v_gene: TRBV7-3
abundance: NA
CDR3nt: TGTGCCAGCAGCTTAGGCGTGGACCCCGGAGCCCAAGAGACCCAGTACTTC
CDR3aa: CASSLGVDPGAQETQYF

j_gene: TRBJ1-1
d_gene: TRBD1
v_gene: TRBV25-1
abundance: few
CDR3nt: TGTGCCAGCAGTTCCCGACAGGGATTAATGAACACTGAAGCTTTCTTT
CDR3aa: CASSSRQGLMNTEAFF

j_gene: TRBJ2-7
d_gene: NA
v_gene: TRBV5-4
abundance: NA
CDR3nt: TGTGCCAGCAGCCCAGGCGGACCCGTCGTGGAGCAGTACTTC
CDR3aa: CASSPGGPVVEQYF

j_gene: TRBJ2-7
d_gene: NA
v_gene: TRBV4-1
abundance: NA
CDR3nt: TGCGCCAGCAGCCCTATGAGGGGGGCAAACTCCTACGAGCAGTACTTC
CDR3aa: CASSPMRGANSYEQYF

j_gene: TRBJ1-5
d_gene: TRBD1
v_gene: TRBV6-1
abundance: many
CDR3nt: TGTGCCAGCAGTGAATCAGGGGGTATTAGTAGCAATCAGCCCCAGCATTTT
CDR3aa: CASSESGGISSNQPQHF

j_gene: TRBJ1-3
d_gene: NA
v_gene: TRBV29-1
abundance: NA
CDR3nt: TGCAGCGTTGAATGGGGAAACACCATATATTTT
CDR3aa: CSVEWGNTIYF

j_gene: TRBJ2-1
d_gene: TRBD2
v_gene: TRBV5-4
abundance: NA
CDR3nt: TGTGCCAGCCGCCCGGGTCTAGCGGAGTACAATGAGCAGTTCTTC
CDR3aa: CASRPGLAEYNEQFF

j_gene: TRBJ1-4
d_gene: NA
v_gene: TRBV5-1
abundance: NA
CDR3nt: TGCGCCAGCAGCTTGGCCGGGCGGAGCAAACTGTTTTTT
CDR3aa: CASSLAGRSKLFF

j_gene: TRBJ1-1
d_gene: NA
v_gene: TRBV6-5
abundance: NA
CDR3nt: TGTGCCAGCACTGGAAACACTGAAGCTTTCTTT
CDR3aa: CASTGNTEAFF

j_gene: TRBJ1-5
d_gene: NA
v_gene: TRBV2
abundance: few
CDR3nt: TGTGCCAGCAGTGTTGGAGGTGGTATCCCAAATCAGCCCCAGCATTTT
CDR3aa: CASSVGGGIPNQPQHF